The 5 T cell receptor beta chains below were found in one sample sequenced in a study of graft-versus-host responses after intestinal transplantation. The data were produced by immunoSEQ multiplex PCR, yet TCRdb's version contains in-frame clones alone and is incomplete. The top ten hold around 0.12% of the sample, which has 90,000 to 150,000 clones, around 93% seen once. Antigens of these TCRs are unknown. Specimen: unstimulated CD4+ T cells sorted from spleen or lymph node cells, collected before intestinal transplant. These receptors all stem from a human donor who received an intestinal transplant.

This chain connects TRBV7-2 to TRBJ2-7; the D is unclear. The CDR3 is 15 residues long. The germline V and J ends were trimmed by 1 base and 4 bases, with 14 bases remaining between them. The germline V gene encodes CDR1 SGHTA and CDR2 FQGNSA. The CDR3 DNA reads TGTGCCAGCAGCTTAGGGGCGCAGTTGGGGTACGAGCAGTACTTC. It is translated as CASSLGAQLGYEQYF.

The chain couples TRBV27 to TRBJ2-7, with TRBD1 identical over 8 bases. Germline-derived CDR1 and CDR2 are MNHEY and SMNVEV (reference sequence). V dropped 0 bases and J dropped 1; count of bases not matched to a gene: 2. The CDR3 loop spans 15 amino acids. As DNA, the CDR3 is TGTGCCAGCAGTTTATCCTGGACAGGGTCCTACGAGCAGTACTTC. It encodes CASSLSWTGSYEQYF.

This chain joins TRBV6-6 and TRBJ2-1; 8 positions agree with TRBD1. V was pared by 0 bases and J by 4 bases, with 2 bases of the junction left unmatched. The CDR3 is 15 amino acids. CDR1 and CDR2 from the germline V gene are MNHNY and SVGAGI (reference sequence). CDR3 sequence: CASSYSGQAYNEQFF. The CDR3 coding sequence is TGTGCCAGCAGTTACTCGGGACAGGCTTACAATGAGCAGTTCTTC.

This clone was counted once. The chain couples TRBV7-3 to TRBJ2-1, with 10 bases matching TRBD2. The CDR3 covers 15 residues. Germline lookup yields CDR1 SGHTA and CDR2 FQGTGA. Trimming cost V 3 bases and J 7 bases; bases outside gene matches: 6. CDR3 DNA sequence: TGTGCCAGCAGCTTCCTAGCGGGAGTTGGGAATGAGCAGTTCTTC. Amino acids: CASSFLAGVGNEQFF.

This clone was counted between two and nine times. CDR3 protein: CASKADRGRLTEAFF. CDR3 coding DNA: TGTGCCAGCAAGGCGGACAGGGGTCGGTTGACTGAAGCTTTCTTT. This chain connects TRBV6-1 to TRBJ1-1; TRBD1 aligns across 9 bases. CDR3 length: 15 amino acids. V lost 7 bases and J lost 5; bases outside the gene matches: 11. Per germline, CDR1 MNHNS and CDR2 SASEGT.